The 11 T cell receptor beta chains below all came from one sample that was sequenced in a study of T cell responses to AZD1222 COVID-19 vaccine. Method: immunoSEQ multiplex PCR; TCRdb's copy keeps in-frame clones and lacks some. This table has fewer than 250,000 clones, roughly 91% appearing once. Sequencing was performed on peripheral blood, taken on day 0 of MenACWY control vaccination. The source is an adult in good health.

This chain uses TRBV19 with TRBJ2-7; a weak D match, TRBD2 (5 bases). The germline gives CDR1 LNHDA, CDR2 SQIVND (reference sequence). V gave up 5 bases and J gave up 3 bases, with 14 bases separating them. There are 14 residues in the CDR3. The CDR3 reads CASSAGYGGYEQYF. The CDR3 DNA reads TGTGCCAGTAGTGCCGGGTATGGAGGCTACGAGCAGTACTTC.

The chain joins TRBV4-1 to TRBJ2-2; either TRBD1 or TRBD2 may fit D (5 bases each). The germline gives CDR1 MGHRA, CDR2 YSYEKL. Trimming pared 0 bases from V and 6 bases from J, leaving 11 bases between. The CDR3 is made up of 15 amino acids. The DNA for the CDR3 is TGCGCCAGCAGCCAAGATTGGGGGTCGGCCGGGGAGCTGTTTTTT. Protein product: CASSQDWGSAGELFF.

The V gene is TRBV4-1, the J gene TRBJ1-2; D is ambiguous. Germline CDR1 is MGHRA and CDR2 is YSYEKL. The CDR3 runs 14 residues. Trimming removed 3 bases from V and 0 bases from J, with 8 bases in between. As DNA, the CDR3 is TGCGCCAGCAGCCAGCTGGGAGCTAACTATGGCTACACCTTC. It translates to CASSQLGANYGYTF.

The rearrangement uses TRBV6-5 and TRBJ1-5; D perhaps matches TRBD1 (6 bases). There are 15 residues in the CDR3. Germline CDR1 and CDR2: MNHEY and SVGAGI. V lost 6 bases and J lost 6, with 18 bases in between. CDR3 bases: TGTGCCAGCAGCCACTCCCGGGGGGCCAGTCAGCCCCAGCATTTT. This translates into CASSHSRGASQPQHF.

The chain has TRBV10-3 and TRBJ1-1, with D unresolved. Trimming removed 6 bases at V and 1 base at J, with 12 bases between. CDR1 and CDR2 (germline): ENHRY, SYGVKD. CDR3 length: 14 residues. CDR3 sequence: CAIRDTNQNTEAFF. CDR3 in DNA: TGTGCCATCAGAGACACAAACCAGAACACTGAAGCTTTCTTT.

The J gene is TRBJ1-2, the V gene TRBV12-5; D uncertain. From germline, CDR1 is LGHNT and CDR2 FRNRAP. V lost 6 bases to trimming and J lost 4 bases, with 15 bases between them. CDR3 size: 14 residues. CDR3 sequence: CASGLRIQTYGYTF. The CDR3 DNA reads as TGTGCTAGTGGCCTCAGGATCCAGACCTATGGCTACACCTTC.

This sequence joins TRBV6-5 and TRBJ1-4; a possible D gene is TRBD1 (6 bases). V was trimmed by 2 bases and J by 5 bases, leaving 15 bases between them. This CDR3 comprises 16 residues. Germline V lookup: CDR1 MNHEY, CDR2 SVGAGI. For the CDR3, the DNA is TGTGCCAGCAGTTACACGCATACAGGGATCAATGAAAAACTGTTTTTT. Its protein product is CASSYTHTGINEKLFF.

J is TRBJ1-6 and V is TRBV6-5, with 11 bases matching TRBD1. The CDR3 is 14 amino acids. V lost 8 bases to trimming and J lost 5 bases; unmatched junction nucleotides: 2. Germline CDR1 reads MNHEY; CDR2 reads SVGAGI. CDR3 region: CASGGQGDNSPLHF. The CDR3 DNA follows: TGTGCCAGCGGGGGACAGGGGGATAATTCACCCCTCCACTTT.

This chain joins TRBV7-2 and TRBJ2-3; 16 bases fit TRBD2. Germline CDR1 reads SGHTA; CDR2 reads FQGNSA. The CDR3 runs to 17 residues. With V trimmed by 4 bases and J by 4 bases, 5 bases remained unmatched. The CDR3 coding sequence is TGTGCCAGCAGCTCGGGACTAGCGGGGGGGCCAGCAGATACGCAGTATTTT. Protein: CASSSGLAGGPADTQYF.

The V call is TRBV5-6, the J call TRBJ2-7; a weak D match, TRBD1 (7 bases). Trimming cost V 4 bases and J 7 bases, with 18 bases left between them. The length of the CDR3 is 14 residues. CDR1 is SGHDT, CDR2 YYEEEE, per germline. The CDR3 spells CASSQGGLPREQYF. The CDR3 region has the DNA TGTGCCAGCAGCCAGGGGGGCCTCCCGCGGGAGCAGTACTTC.

The rearrangement joins TRBV5-1 to TRBJ2-1; possibly TRBD1 for D (5 bases). V lost 3 bases and J lost 6, with 10 bases in between. The CDR3 has 13 residues. Germline loops: CDR1 SGHRS, CDR2 YFSETQ. CDR3 sequence (DNA): TGCGCCAGCAGCTCGACAGTTCCCAATGAGCAGTTCTTC. Residues: CASSSTVPNEQFF.